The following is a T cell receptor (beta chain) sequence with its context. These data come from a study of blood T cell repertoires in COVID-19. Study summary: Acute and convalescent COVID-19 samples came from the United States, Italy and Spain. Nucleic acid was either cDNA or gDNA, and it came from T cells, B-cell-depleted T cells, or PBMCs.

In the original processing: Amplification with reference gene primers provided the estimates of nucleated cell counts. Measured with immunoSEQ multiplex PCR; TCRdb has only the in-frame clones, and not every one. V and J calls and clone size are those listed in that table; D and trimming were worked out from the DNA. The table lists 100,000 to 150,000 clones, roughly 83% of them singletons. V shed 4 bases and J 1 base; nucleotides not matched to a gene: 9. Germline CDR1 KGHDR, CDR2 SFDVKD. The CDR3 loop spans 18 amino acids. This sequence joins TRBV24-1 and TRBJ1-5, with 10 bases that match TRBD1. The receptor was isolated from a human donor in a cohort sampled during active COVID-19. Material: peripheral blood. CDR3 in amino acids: CATSDEKGQGISNQPQHF. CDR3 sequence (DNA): TGTGCCACCAGTGACGAAAAGGGACAGGGGATAAGCAATCAGCCCCAGCATTTT.